This T cell receptor beta chain came from a study of cytomegalovirus exposure and HLA in healthy donors. CDR1 is MNHEY and CDR2 is SVGAGI in the germline V gene. The CDR3 consists of 11 residues. The V end lost 8 bases, the J end lost 11 bases, and 10 bases lay between the germline ends. The donors were part of the validation cohort, which consisted of some 120 subjects and was separate from the first cohort of 666 subjects. Data came from immunoSEQ multiplex PCR; TCRdb stores just in-frame clones and leaves some out. The sample lists some 130,000 clones; 89% were seen once. Sequenced material: PBMCs. The receptor was derived from a woman between 18 and 29 years old in good health and CMV-seronegative. The chain uses TRBV6-5 and TRBJ1-6, with unresolved D. CDR3 residues: CASRGPAPLHF. The CDR3 DNA is TGTGCCAGCCGGGGTCCGGCACCCCTCCACTTT.